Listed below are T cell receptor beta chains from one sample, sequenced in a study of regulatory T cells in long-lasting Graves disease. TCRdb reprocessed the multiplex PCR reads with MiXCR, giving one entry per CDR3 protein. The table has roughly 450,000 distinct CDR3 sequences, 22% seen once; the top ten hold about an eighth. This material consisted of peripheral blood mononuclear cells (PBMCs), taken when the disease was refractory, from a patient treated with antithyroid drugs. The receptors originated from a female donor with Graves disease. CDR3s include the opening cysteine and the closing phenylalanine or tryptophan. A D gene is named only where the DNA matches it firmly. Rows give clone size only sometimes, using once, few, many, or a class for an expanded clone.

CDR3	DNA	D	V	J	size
CASSTRDQLGIGYTF	TGTGCCAGCAGTACCCGGGACCAACTGGGGATTGGCTACACCTTC	NA	TRBV12-3/TRBV12-4	TRBJ1-2	many
CASAPGGGRGAYGYTF	TGTGCCAGCGCACCCGGGGGGGGCAGGGGGGCCTATGGCTACACCTTC	TRBD1	TRBV28	TRBJ1-2	few
CASSLDINQPQHF	TGTGCCAGCAGTTTGGACATTAATCAGCCCCAGCATTTT	NA	TRBV2	TRBJ1-5	many
CASRAGSNQPQHF	TGTGCCAGCAGGGCGGGTAGCAATCAGCCCCAGCATTTT	NA	TRBV2	TRBJ1-5	many
CASSNRQGSTETQYF	TGTGCCAGCAGCAATCGACAGGGGAGTACGGAGACCCAGTACTTC	TRBD1	TRBV6-1	TRBJ2-5	few
CASSLRDREWETQYF	TGTGCCAGCAGTTTAAGGGACAGGGAATGGGAGACCCAGTACTTC	TRBD1	TRBV12-3/TRBV12-4	TRBJ2-5	many
CASSLGFSAETQYF	TGTGCCAGCAGCTTGGGGTTTAGCGCAGAGACCCAGTACTTC	NA	TRBV11-2	TRBJ2-5	few
CSASPGEGKLFF	TGCAGCGCGAGCCCCGGCGAGGGTAAGCTGTTTTTT	NA	TRBV29-1	TRBJ2-2	NA
CASSYHDRLNTEAFF	TGTGCCAGCAGTTACCACGACAGGTTGAACACTGAAGCTTTCTTT	NA	TRBV6-5	TRBJ1-1	many
CASSLRTAPDYEQYF	TGTGCCAGTAGTCTGAGGACAGCACCCGACTACGAGCAGTACTTC	NA	TRBV19	TRBJ2-7	many
CAAQEYQDEKLFF	TGTGCCGCCCAAGAATACCAGGACGAAAAACTGTTTTTT	NA	TRBV10-3	TRBJ1-4	few
CSVSSLAGAQETQYF	TGCAGCGTTTCTTCACTAGCGGGAGCCCAAGAGACCCAGTACTTC	TRBD2	TRBV29-1	TRBJ2-5	many
CASGPGGFDNSPLHF	TGTGCTAGTGGTCCGGGGGGGTTCGATAATTCACCCCTCCACTTT	NA	TRBV12-5	TRBJ1-6	many
CASSYGPTLSYNSPLHF	TGTGCCAGCAGTTACGGACCAACCCTCTCCTATAATTCACCCCTCCACTTT	NA	TRBV6-5	TRBJ1-6	NA
CSVDDARLAGGTGELFF	TGCAGCGTTGATGATGCGCGACTAGCGGGAGGGACCGGGGAGCTGTTTTTT	TRBD2	TRBV29-1	TRBJ2-2	few
CSAHPPLAGAGETQYF	TGCAGTGCTCACCCCCCTCTAGCGGGAGCGGGGGAGACCCAGTACTTC	TRBD2	TRBV20-1	TRBJ2-5	many